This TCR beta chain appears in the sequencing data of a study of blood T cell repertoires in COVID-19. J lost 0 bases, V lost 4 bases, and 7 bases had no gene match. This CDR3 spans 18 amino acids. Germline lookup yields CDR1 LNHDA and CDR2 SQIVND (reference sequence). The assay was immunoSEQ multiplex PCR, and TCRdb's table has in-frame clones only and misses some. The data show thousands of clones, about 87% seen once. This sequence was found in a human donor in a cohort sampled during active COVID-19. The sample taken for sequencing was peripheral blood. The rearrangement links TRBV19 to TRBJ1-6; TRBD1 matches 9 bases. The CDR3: CASSRLGTGSSYNSPLHF. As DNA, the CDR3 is TGTGCCAGTAGTAGACTCGGGACAGGGAGCTCCTATAATTCACCCCTCCACTTT.